Here is one T cell receptor beta chain with its context. Its binding antigen is unknown. No much larger clone is present one base from it, and per-base qualities are unavailable. Libraries were constructed by the immunoSEQ multiplex PCR assay. For most patients, high-throughput TCR-beta CDR3 sequencing of genomic DNA was performed by Adaptive Biotechnologies. As for how the authors treated the data: Adaptive's ImmunoSEQ software supplied the TCR sequencing data for 15 to 20 patients, while MiXCR and VDJtools were used to process a few other patients. CDR3 nucleotide sequences shared between donor and recipient were removed because the origin of such sequences could not be assigned. To be classed as alloreactive, a clone needed at least 2-fold expansion over unstimulated cells and a minimum CFSE-low frequency of 0.002% (template counts) or 0.001% (read counts). Clones were considered mappable if detected in sequenced pre-transplant spleen, lymph node, or MLR CFSE-low populations of the donor or recipient. Cumulative frequency of alloreactive clones was calculated as a percentage of all sequences weighted by copy number. TCRdb took this table from immuneACCESS and kept in-frame rearrangements with V and J called. Such tables lack part of the clones; where checked against another copy, unresolved V genes explain under half of the gap, and the rest is unexplained. V and J calls and clone size are as listed in that table; D and trimming were resolved from the DNA. Present in this sample are some 4,500 clones, around 72% of which were seen just once. The ten largest clones represent about 8.4% of the sample.

Spanning cysteine to phenylalanine, the CDR3 consists of 17 amino acids. This entry keeps only the CDR3 DNA: 51 bases, framed from base 1. The data derive from a study of graft-versus-host responses after intestinal transplantation (dated by TCRdb to 2020 to 2023). About the full investigation: Recipients received multivisceral, liver-intestinal, or isolated intestinal transplants. Every recipient was given anti-thymocyte globulin induction, followed by about three years of maintenance tacrolimus and steroids. Graft-versus-host and host-versus-graft alloreactive T cell clones were tracked in the graft, circulation and bone marrow after intestinal transplantation using bulk TCR-beta CDR3 sequencing. To identify alloreactive clones, pre-transplant mixed lymphocyte reaction products were sequenced and then compared with unstimulated pre-transplant donor and recipient T cells. A cohort of 20 to 25 intestinal transplant recipients, including one retransplant, was enrolled, and a few patients lacking pretransplant specimens were excluded. Donor T cell macrochimerism was defined as a peak of at least 4% donor T cells among recipient peripheral blood mononuclear cells. Samples from three later patients were sequenced in-house on an Illumina MiSeq with MiXCR processing rather than by the commercial service. Beyond this particular receptor, the publication reports: GvH clones turned up in recipient bone marrow, with some appearing earlier in ileal mucosa or blood, a pattern consistent with an intestinal mucosal origin. Patients with donor T cell macrochimerism had high GvH to HvG T cell clonal ratios in their allografts. The relatively low number and heterogeneity of intestinal transplant patients limited the conclusions. Early after transplant, peak levels of circulating GvH clones were found to be associated with declines in HvG clones.

Intraepithelial and lamina propria lymphocytes were isolated from graft specimens using dithiothreitol, EDTA incubations and collagenase D digestion. Bulk TCR-beta sequencing was performed on serial intestinal graft biopsy specimens collected as late as 600 days after transplant. This sequence originates from a human patient who received an intestinal transplant, so some T cells may come from the graft donor. This sequence uses TRBV21-1 and TRBJ1-1; the table's D call TRBD1 went unverified against the DNA. TRBV21-1 is annotated as a pseudogene. Sequencing used ileum tissue, obtained 17 days after transplant. CDR3 protein: CASSFPSGTGRGTEAFF. The DNA sequence is TGTGCCAGCAGCTTCCCTTCCGGGACAGGGCGAGGGACTGAAGCTTTCTTT.